Each of the 8 T cell receptor beta chains below was sequenced from the same sample in a study of tumor-infiltrating lymphocytes in primary liver carcinoma. Using a constant-region primer together with ProtoScript II reverse transcriptase, TCR beta cDNA was made from about 490 ng of total RNA. Nested multiplex PCR, run for three rounds with slightly modified ARM-PCR, yielded TCR beta libraries. TRBV1-TRBV30 forward primers and a C-beta reverse primer were used in the first two PCR rounds, which each ran for around 11 cycles. TCRdb independently ran MiXCR on the multiplex PCR reads; one entry per CDR3 protein. The table has approximately 92,000 distinct CDR3 sequences, more than 60% seen once; the top ten hold 9% to 10%. Bulk tissue was left unsorted, and RNA and DNA were co-extracted from 20-30 mg of it. Material for sequencing was liver tumor tissue from sampling region 5. Subset described: tumor region T5, tumor centre. These receptors were collected from an older woman with primary liver carcinoma and hepatitis B virus infection.

This clonotype was seen only a few times. The V gene is TRBV20-1, the J gene TRBJ2-1, with a tentative D call TRBD2 (7 bases). This CDR3 has 14 amino acids. Germline V gene sequence: CDR1 DFQATT, CDR2 SNEGSKA (reference sequence). With 4 bases removed from V and 1 base from J, the gap between germline ends came to 11 bases. CDR3: CSAKGEGSYNEQFF. The CDR3 DNA sequence: TGCAGTGCTAAGGGGGAGGGATCCTACAATGAGCAGTTCTTC.

This sequence joins TRBV20-1 and TRBJ2-3; D perhaps matches TRBD1 (7 bases). Gene TRBJ2-5 matches the end of the DNA better, so the J call may be wrong. The CDR3 covers 13 residues. Germline assignment: CDR1 DFQATT and CDR2 SNEGSKA (reference sequence). The CDR3 DNA follows: TGCAGTGCTAGGCGGGACAGCCAAGAGACCCAGTACTTC. It specifies CSARRDSQETQYF.

As regards this clonotype: One end of the junction does not line up with germline, which may come from a read error. The rearrangement uses TRBV11-1 and TRBJ2-1; 8 nucleotides match TRBD2. Per germline, CDR1 SGHAT and CDR2 FQDESV (reference sequence). This CDR3 has 15 amino acids. The CDR3 protein is CASTDPHIAGNEQFF. The CDR3, as DNA: TGCGCCAGCACGGACCCCCATATAGCGGGAAATGAGCAGTTCTTC.

Notes on this clonotype: Since the CDR3 does not end with the conserved phenylalanine or tryptophan, this likely comes from a read error. The chain is built from TRBV12-3 or TRBV12-4 and TRBJ2-3; 7 bases fit TRBD1. This CDR3 has 13 residues. V lost 10 bases to trimming and J lost 4 bases; unmatched junction nucleotides: 8. In nucleotides, the CDR3 is TGTGCCATCGACGGGGACAGACCAGATACGCAGTATTTG. Its protein is CAIDGDRPDTQYL.

There are many counts of this clonotype. This chain links TRBV5-1 with TRBJ2-7; 9 bases fit TRBD2. V gave up 2 bases and J gave up 5 bases; unmatched junction bases: 5. This CDR3 region has 14 residues. CDR1 is SGHRS, CDR2 YFSETQ, per germline. The CDR3 loop reads CASSFSGSRNEQYF. CDR3 DNA: TGCGCCAGCAGCTTTAGCGGGAGTAGGAACGAGCAGTACTTC.

V usage is TRBV15 and J usage is TRBJ1-1; D not resolved. V shed 3 bases and J shed 4 bases, with 9 bases lying between them. CDR3 size: 13 residues. Germline V gives CDR1 LNHNV, CDR2 YYDKDF (reference sequence). CDR3 nucleotide sequence: TGTGCCACCAGCAGTACGATTCGCACTGAAGCTTTCTTT. It translates to CATSSTIRTEAFF.

The V and J genes are TRBV6-2 or TRBV6-3 and TRBJ2-3; D gene unclear. The germline V gene has CDR1 MNHEY and CDR2 SVGEGT. The CDR3 totals 13 residues. CDR3 region: CTGRYSSTDTQYF. For the CDR3, the DNA is TGTACCGGCAGATACTCTAGCACAGATACGCAGTATTTT.

The sample holds one count of this clonotype. This may arise from a read error, as a much more abundant clone is one base away. For the CDR3, the DNA is TGTGCCACCATGGGACAGCGCTCTGGGGCCAACGACCTGACTTTC. It translates to CATMGQRSGANDLTF. The V gene is TRBV28, the J gene TRBJ2-6, with TRBD1 matching 7 bases. Germline V gives CDR1 MDHEN, CDR2 SYDVKM. The CDR3 totals 15 residues.